The 11 T cell receptor beta chains below come from one sample, sequenced in a study of blood T cells in healthy people across ages. Alongside a J-beta primer mix, a sample-barcoded 5' primer served in a second PCR lasting about 7 to 12 cycles. TCRdb redid the calling of the 5' RACE reads with MiXCR, one entry per CDR3 protein. In the table there are roughly 700,000 distinct CDR3 sequences, approximately 25% of which are singletons. These same records also appear under a second study, on T cells of mothers and their children.

Source material: blood. Receptor source: a boy younger than 18 in good health.

This rearrangement joins TRBV29-1 to TRBJ2-1, with D perhaps matching TRBD1 (6 bases). Germline V lookup: CDR1 SQVTM, CDR2 ANQGSEA. V was shortened by 7 bases and J by 0 bases, with 19 bases between the two germline ends. The CDR3 consists of 16 residues. Written as DNA, the CDR3 is TGCAGCGCAGAAGGGGGAGTTATAAACTCCTACAATGAGCAGTTCTTC. Its translation: CSAEGGVINSYNEQFF.

This clonotype was seen more than once but under ten times. The genes are TRBV20-1 and TRBJ2-5; possible D gene TRBD1, 5 bases. The CDR3 is made up of 13 amino acids. Trimming removed 5 bases from V and 1 base from J, with 11 bases in between. Germline-derived CDR1 and CDR2 are DFQATT and SNEGSKA (reference sequence). This chain's CDR3 is CSAHQGIQETQYF. The CDR3 bases are TGCAGTGCTCACCAGGGAATCCAAGAGACCCAGTACTTC.

This chain uses TRBV6-2 or TRBV6-3 with TRBJ2-7, with D uncertain. The V and J ends lost 2 bases and 0 bases respectively, with 8 bases between them. From germline, CDR1 is MNHEY and CDR2 SVGEGT. The CDR3 is 14 residues long. Here the CDR3 DNA reads TGTGCCAGCAGTTACGTGGCAGACTCCTACGAGCAGTACTTC. Translating gives CASSYVADSYEQYF.

This clonotype was detected once. J is TRBJ2-1 and V is TRBV20-1; D gene unclear. Germline CDR1 DFQATT, CDR2 SNEGSKA (reference sequence). This CDR3 comprises 16 residues. Trimming took off 1 base at V and 0 bases at J, with 13 bases between the two ends. The CDR3 sequence: CSARGMDLSSYNEQFF. The CDR3 nucleotides are TGCAGTGCTAGAGGGATGGATTTGAGCTCCTACAATGAGCAGTTCTTC.

The chain employs TRBV27 and TRBJ1-6, with 10 bases aligning to TRBD1. CDR3 length: 16 amino acids. The V and J ends lost 5 bases and 9 bases, in that order; junction bases with no gene match: 10. Germline CDR1 is MNHEY and CDR2 is SMNVEV (reference sequence). The CDR3 DNA reads as TGTGCCAGCAGTCTGAGGGACAGGGGCCCGGCTTCACCCCTCCACTTT. Protein: CASSLRDRGPASPLHF.

The chain employs TRBV10-3 and TRBJ2-2, with TRBD1 matching 9 bases. The V gene end was trimmed by 4 bases and the J gene end by 6 bases; junction bases not matched to a gene: 0. Per germline, CDR1 ENHRY and CDR2 SYGVKD. The CDR3 loop spans 13 amino acids. CDR3 DNA sequence: TGTGCCATCAGTGGACAGGGGGCCGGGGAGCTGTTTTTT. Residues: CAISGQGAGELFF.

The chain has TRBV27 and TRBJ2-7, with 7 bases aligning to TRBD2. CDR3 length: 15 amino acids. Germline V gene lookup returns CDR1 MNHEY and CDR2 SMNVEV (reference sequence). J gave up 3 bases and V 5 bases, and 10 bases lay outside the gene matches. The CDR3 coding sequence is TGTGCCAGCAGTCCGGAAACTAGCGCGCGCTACGAGCAGTACTTC. This codes for CASSPETSARYEQYF.

The chain is built from TRBV12-3 or TRBV12-4 and TRBJ2-3, with 10 bases matching TRBD1. This CDR3 comprises 16 residues. J lost 6 bases, V lost 3 bases, and 9 bases had no gene match. CDR3 sequence reads: CASSFETGGAGDTQYF. DNA of the CDR3: TGTGCCAGCAGTTTTGAGACAGGGGGCGCCGGGGATACGCAGTATTTT.

Only a few counts were recorded for this clonotype. The CDR3 sequence: CASSESGFGNEQFF. The CDR3 nucleotides read TGTGCCAGCAGTGAATCCGGGTTCGGCAATGAGCAGTTCTTC. This chain links TRBV25-1 with TRBJ2-1; no clear D. This CDR3 contains 14 residues. V dropped 1 base and J dropped 6 bases, with 10 bases sitting between them. Looked up from germline, CDR1 is MGHDK and CDR2 is SYGVNS.

V gene TRBV29-1 combines with J gene TRBJ2-7, with a weak D call TRBD1 (5 bases). The CDR3 has 12 residues. Germline CDR1 SQVTM, CDR2 ANQGSEA. V lost 7 bases and J 2 bases, leaving 12 bases between the germline ends. CDR3 sequence (DNA): TGCAGCGCTGGGGCCCACCCCTACGAGCAGTACTTC. Protein sequence: CSAGAHPYEQYF.

The V and J genes are TRBV6-1 and TRBJ2-5; D remains ambiguous. The V end was cut by 7 bases, the J end by 0 bases, with 12 bases between. CDR1 is MNHNS and CDR2 is SASEGT in the germline V gene. The CDR3 loop spans 14 amino acids. This CDR3 is CASKLAEYQETQYF. The CDR3 DNA reads as TGTGCCAGCAAGCTGGCAGAGTACCAAGAGACCCAGTACTTC.